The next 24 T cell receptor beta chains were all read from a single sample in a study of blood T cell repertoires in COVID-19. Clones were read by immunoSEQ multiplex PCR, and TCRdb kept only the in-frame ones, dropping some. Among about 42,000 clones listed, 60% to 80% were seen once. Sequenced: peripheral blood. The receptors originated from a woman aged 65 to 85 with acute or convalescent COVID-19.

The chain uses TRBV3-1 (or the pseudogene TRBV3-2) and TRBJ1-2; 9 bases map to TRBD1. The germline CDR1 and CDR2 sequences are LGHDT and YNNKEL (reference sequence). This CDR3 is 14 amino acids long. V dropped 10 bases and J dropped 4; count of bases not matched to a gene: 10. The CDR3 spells CATEDRGGSYGYTF. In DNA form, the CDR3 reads TGTGCCACCGAGGACAGGGGAGGAAGCTATGGCTACACCTTC.

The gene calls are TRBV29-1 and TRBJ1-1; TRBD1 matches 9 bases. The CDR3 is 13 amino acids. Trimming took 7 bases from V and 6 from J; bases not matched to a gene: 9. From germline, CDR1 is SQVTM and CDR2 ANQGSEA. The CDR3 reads CSAGDRVRPEAFF. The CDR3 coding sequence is TGCAGCGCGGGGGACAGGGTCCGCCCTGAAGCTTTCTTT.

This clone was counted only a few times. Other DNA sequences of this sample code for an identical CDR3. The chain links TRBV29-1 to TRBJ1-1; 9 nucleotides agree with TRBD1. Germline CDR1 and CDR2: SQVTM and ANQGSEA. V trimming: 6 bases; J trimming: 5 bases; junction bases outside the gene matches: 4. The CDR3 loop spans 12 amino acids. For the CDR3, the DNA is TGCAGCGTCGACAGGGGGAGGACTGAAGCTTTCTTT. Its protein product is CSVDRGRTEAFF.

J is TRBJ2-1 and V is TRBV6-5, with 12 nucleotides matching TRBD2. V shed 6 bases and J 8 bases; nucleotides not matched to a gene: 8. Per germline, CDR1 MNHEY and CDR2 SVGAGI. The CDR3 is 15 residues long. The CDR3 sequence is CASSAPLAGGDEQFF. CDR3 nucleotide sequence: TGTGCCAGCAGCGCCCCGCTAGCGGGAGGGGATGAGCAGTTCTTC.

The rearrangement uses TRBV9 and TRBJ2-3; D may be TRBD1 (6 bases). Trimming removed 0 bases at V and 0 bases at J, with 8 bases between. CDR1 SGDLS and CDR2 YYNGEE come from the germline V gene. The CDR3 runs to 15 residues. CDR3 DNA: TGTGCCAGCAGCGTAGACAGGGAAAGCACAGATACGCAGTATTTT. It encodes CASSVDRESTDTQYF.

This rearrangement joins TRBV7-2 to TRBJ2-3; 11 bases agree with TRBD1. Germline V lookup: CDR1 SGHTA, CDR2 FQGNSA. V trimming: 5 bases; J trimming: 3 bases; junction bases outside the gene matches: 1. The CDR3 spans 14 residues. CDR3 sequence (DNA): TGTGCCAGCAGCGGACAGGGGGCAACAGATACGCAGTATTTT. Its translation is CASSGQGATDTQYF.

CDR3 residues: CASSWGTGIRTEAFF. CDR3 coding DNA: TGTGCCAGCAGTTGGGGGACAGGAATTCGGACTGAAGCTTTCTTT. This rearrangement joins TRBV27 to TRBJ1-1; 8 bases are shared with TRBD1. V lost 4 bases and J lost 5; bases outside the gene matches: 9. The CDR3 covers 15 residues. In germline, CDR1 is MNHEY, CDR2 SMNVEV (reference sequence).

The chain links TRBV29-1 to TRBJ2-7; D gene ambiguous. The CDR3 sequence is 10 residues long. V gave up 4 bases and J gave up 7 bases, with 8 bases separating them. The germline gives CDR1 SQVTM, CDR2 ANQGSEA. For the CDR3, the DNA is TGCAGCGTTGTGGCGGAGGAGCAGTACTTC. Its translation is CSVVAEEQYF.

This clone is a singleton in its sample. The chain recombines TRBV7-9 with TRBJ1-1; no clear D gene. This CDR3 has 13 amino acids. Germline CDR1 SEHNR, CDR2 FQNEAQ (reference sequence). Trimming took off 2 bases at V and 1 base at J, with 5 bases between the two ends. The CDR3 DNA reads TGTGCCAGCAGCTTATTCGGGAACACTGAAGCTTTCTTT. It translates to CASSLFGNTEAFF.

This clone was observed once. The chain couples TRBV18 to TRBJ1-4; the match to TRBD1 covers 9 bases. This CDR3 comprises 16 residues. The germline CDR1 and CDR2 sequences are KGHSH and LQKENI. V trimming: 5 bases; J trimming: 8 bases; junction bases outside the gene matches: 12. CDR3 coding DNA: TGTGCCAGCTCATCCAATCGGGACAGGGATAGGGAAAAACTGTTTTTT. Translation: CASSSNRDRDREKLFF. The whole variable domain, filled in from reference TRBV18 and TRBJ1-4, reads NAGVMQNPRHLVRRRGQEARLRCSPMKGHSHVYWYRQLPEEGLKFMVYLQKENIIDESGMPKERFSAEFPKEGPSILRIQQVVRGDSAAYFCASSSNRDRDREKLFFGSGTQLSVL.

The chain's CDR3 is CASHQGSPLHF. The CDR3 DNA is TGTGCCAGCCATCAGGGCTCACCCCTCCACTTT. V and J are TRBV2 and TRBJ1-6, with D perhaps TRBD1 (5 bases). The germline V gene encodes CDR1 SNHLY and CDR2 FYNNEI. There are 11 residues in the CDR3. Trimming took off 8 bases at V and 10 bases at J, with 9 bases between the two ends.

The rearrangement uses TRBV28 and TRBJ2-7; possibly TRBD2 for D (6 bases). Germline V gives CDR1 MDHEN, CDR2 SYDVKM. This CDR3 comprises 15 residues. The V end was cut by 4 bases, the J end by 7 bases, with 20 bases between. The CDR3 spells CASSSRGGRLEEQYF. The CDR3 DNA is TGTGCCAGCAGTTCCCGTGGGGGGAGACTCGAAGAGCAGTACTTC.

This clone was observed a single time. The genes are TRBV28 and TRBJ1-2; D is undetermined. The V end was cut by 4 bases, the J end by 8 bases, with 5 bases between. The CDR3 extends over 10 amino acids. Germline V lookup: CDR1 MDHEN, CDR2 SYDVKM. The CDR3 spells CASSSIGYTF. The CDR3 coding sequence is TGTGCCAGCAGTTCTATAGGCTACACCTTC.

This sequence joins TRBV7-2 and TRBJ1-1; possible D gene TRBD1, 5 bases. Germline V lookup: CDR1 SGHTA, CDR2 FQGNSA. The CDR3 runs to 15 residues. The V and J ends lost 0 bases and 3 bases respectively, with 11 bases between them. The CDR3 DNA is TGTGCCAGCAGCTTAGCTCGTGGGGGGGACACTGAAGCTTTCTTT. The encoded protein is CASSLARGGDTEAFF.

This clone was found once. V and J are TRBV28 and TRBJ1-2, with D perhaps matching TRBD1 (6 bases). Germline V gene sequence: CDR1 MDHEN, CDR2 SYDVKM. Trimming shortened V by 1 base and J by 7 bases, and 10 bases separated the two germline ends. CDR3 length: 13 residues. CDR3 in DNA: TGTGCCAGCAGTTTATCTCGGACAGCTGGCTACACCTTC. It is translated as CASSLSRTAGYTF.

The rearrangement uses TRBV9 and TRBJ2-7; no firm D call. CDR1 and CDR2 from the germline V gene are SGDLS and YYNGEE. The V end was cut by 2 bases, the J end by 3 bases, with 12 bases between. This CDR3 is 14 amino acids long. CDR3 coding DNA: TGTGCCAGCAGCGTCGGCACCTCAGGCTACGAGCAGTACTTC. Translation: CASSVGTSGYEQYF.

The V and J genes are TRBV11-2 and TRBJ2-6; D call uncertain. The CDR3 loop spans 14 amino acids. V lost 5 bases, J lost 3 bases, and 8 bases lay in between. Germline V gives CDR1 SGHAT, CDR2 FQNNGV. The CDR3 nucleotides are TGTGCCAGCAGCCCCGGCGGTGGGGCCAACGTCCTGACTTTC. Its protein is CASSPGGGANVLTF.

CDR3 nucleotides: TGTGCCAGCAGCATCCCCAACAGGGGGCAAGACGAGCAGTACTTC. Translated, it gives CASSIPNRGQDEQYF. The chain has TRBV5-4 and TRBJ2-7; TRBD1 agrees at 9 bases. Looked up from germline, CDR1 is SGHNT and CDR2 is YYREEE (reference sequence). Trimming cost V 4 bases and J 5 bases; bases outside gene matches: 10. The CDR3 has 15 amino acids.

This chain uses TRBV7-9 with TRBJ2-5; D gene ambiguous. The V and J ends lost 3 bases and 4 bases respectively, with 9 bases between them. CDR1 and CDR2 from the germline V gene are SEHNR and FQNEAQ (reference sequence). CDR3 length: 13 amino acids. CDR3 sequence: CASSFGGGETQYF. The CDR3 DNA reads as TGTGCCAGCAGCTTTGGCGGTGGAGAGACCCAGTACTTC.

For the CDR3, the DNA is TGTGCCAGCTCACCACCCGGGGGTAATCAGCCCCAGCATTTT. As protein: CASSPPGGNQPQHF. The chain links TRBV18 to TRBJ1-5, with D tentatively TRBD1 (5 bases). The germline V gene has CDR1 KGHSH and CDR2 LQKENI. The CDR3 runs 14 residues. V was trimmed by 0 bases and J by 4 bases, leaving 7 bases between them.

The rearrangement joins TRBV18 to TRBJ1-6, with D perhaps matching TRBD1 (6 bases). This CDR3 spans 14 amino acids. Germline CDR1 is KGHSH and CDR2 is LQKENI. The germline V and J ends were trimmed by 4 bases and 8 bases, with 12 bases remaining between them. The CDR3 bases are TGTGCCAGCTCACTACAGGGAACTGATTCACCCCTCCACTTT. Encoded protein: CASSLQGTDSPLHF.

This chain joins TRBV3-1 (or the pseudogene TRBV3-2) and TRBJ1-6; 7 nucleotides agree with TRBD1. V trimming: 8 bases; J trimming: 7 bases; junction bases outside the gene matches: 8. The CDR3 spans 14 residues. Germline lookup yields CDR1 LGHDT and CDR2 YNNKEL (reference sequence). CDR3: CASHRKGANSPLHF. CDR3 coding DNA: TGTGCCAGCCACCGAAAGGGGGCGAATTCACCCCTCCACTTT.

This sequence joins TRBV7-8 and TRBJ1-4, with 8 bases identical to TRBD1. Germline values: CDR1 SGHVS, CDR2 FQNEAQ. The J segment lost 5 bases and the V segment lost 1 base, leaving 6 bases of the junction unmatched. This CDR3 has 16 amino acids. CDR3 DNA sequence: TGTGCCAGCAGCTTAGGGGGGGACAGGAGGAATGAAAAACTGTTTTTT. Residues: CASSLGGDRRNEKLFF.

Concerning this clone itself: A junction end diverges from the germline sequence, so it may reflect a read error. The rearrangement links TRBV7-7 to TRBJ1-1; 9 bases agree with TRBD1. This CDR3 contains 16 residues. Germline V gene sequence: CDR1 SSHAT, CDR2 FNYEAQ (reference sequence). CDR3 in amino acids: CASSPLTPGQGTEAFF. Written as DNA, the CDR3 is TGTGCTAGCAGCCCCCTCACCCCGGGACAGGGTACTGAAGCTTTCTTT.